This T cell receptor beta chain was obtained from a study of CD4 T cells in relation to SARS-CoV-2 and coronaviruses. Study context: Patient ages ranged from about 20 to 72, median 38. Of the patients, about 8 were male, 4 female, two Hispanic.

In regard to this clone: What it recognizes is unknown.

Only in-frame clones appear in the TCRdb table, and some are missing; sequencing was by immunoSEQ multiplex PCR. Of approximately 50,000 clones in the sample, around 90% are singletons; the top ten hold about 0.4%. V lost 5 bases to trimming and J lost 6 bases, with 10 bases between them. The CDR3 is made up of 13 amino acids. Per germline, CDR1 LGHDT and CDR2 YNNKEL (reference sequence). The study's findings and limits: No crossreactivity against non-spike viral proteins was tested here.

Cryopreserved PBMCs were CD4-enriched, then split into naive and memory cells. The J gene is TRBJ2-2, the V gene TRBV3-1 (or the pseudogene TRBV3-2); tentatively, D is TRBD1 (6 bases). The receptor's source is an adult with COVID-19. Sequenced input: naive CD4+ T cells from PBMCs. Subset meaning: naive CD4+ T cells isolated by negative enrichment. The CDR3 loop reads CASSNRVAGELFF. CDR3 coding DNA: TGTGCCAGCAGCAACAGGGTAGCCGGGGAGCTGTTTTTT.